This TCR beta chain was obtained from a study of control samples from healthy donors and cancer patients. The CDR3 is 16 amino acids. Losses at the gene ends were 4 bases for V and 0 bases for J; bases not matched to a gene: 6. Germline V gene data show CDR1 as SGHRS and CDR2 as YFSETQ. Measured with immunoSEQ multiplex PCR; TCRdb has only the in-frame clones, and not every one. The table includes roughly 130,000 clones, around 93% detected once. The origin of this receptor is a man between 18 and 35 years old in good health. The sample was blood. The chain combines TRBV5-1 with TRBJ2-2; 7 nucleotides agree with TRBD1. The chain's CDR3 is CASSLGQRPNTGELFF. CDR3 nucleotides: TGCGCCAGCAGCCTGGGACAGAGGCCGAACACCGGGGAGCTGTTTTTT.